The rows below give T cell receptor beta chains drawn from one sample of a study of T cells in narcolepsy. Sequencing used immunoSEQ multiplex PCR; TCRdb keeps in-frame clones, though not all of them. This sample has around 27,000 clones, with roughly 82% found just once. Sequencing was done on a sample of CD45RA- memory CD4+ T cells from PBMCs. The receptors were gathered from a human donor with narcolepsy. Both conserved end residues are part of each CDR3. Each record gives: V gene, D gene, clone size, J gene, CDR3 protein, CDR3 DNA. A D gene is named only where the DNA matches it firmly. Size tells how often a clone was seen (once, few, many) or the class of an expanded clone, and some rows leave it out.

>TRBV4-2|NA|NA|TRBJ1-2
CASSQDATGSYGYTF
TGTGCCAGCAGCCAAGATGCAACCGGTTCCTATGGCTACACCTTC
>TRBV10-3|TRBD1|NA|TRBJ1-3
CAISEGTGKVSGNTIYF
TGTGCCATCAGTGAAGGGACAGGGAAAGTATCTGGAAACACCATATATTTT
>TRBV28|NA|NA|TRBJ2-2
CASSLRGELFF
TGTGCCAGCAGTTTACGGGGGGAGCTGTTTTTT
>TRBV19|NA|NA|TRBJ2-3
CASSSPGRRNTQYF
TGTGCCAGTAGTTCCCCGGGGAGGAGAAATACGCAGTATTTT
>TRBV7-2|NA|NA|TRBJ1-1
CASSRGALPNTEAFF
TGTGCCAGCAGCCGGGGGGCCCTACCAAACACTGAAGCTTTCTTT
>TRBV7-7|NA|NA|TRBJ1-6
CASSTGLGFRDYSPLHF
TGTGCCAGCAGCACAGGGTTAGGGTTTCGGGACTATTCACCCCTCCACTTT
>TRBV27|NA|NA|TRBJ1-6
CASSPQGRVLSPLHF
TGTGCCAGCAGTCCCCAGGGGCGCGTGCTCTCACCCCTCCACTTT
>TRBV4-2|NA|NA|TRBJ1-1
CASSPQGLNTEAFF
TGTGCCAGCAGCCCACAGGGTTTGAACACTGAAGCTTTCTTT
>TRBV11-3|TRBD2|NA|TRBJ2-1
CASSLSMTSGVYDEQFF
TGTGCCAGCAGCTTGTCAATGACTAGCGGGGTGTATGATGAGCAGTTCTTC
>TRBV7-2|NA|NA|TRBJ2-3
CASSLVGADTDTQYF
TGTGCCAGCAGCTTAGTTGGAGCAGACACAGATACGCAGTATTTT
>TRBV7-2|NA|once|TRBJ2-1
CASSLYRGTTLWINNEQFF
TGTGCCAGCAGCTTATACAGGGGGACTACTTTGTGGATTAACAATGAGCAGTTCTTC
>TRBV6-6|NA|NA|TRBJ1-5
CASSYVGINQPQHF
TGTGCCAGCAGTTACGTTGGGATCAATCAGCCCCAGCATTTT
>TRBV30|NA|once|TRBJ1-3
CAWSVLRLSGNTIYF
TGTGCCTGGAGTGTACTCAGGCTCTCTGGAAACACCATATATTTT
>TRBV28|TRBD1|NA|TRBJ1-6
CASSQIRTGNNSPLHF
TGTGCCAGCAGCCAAATAAGGACAGGGAATAATTCACCCCTCCACTTT
>TRBV28|TRBD2|NA|TRBJ2-3
CASRLAGTADTQYF
TGTGCCAGCCGACTAGCGGGAACCGCAGATACGCAGTATTTT
>TRBV6-5|TRBD1|NA|TRBJ2-7
CASSLGTGPYEQYF
TGTGCCAGCAGCCTGGGGACAGGACCCTACGAGCAGTACTTC
>TRBV19|NA|NA|TRBJ1-1
CASRSGLNTEAFF
TGTGCCAGTAGGTCAGGGCTGAACACTGAAGCTTTCTTT
>TRBV4-2|NA|NA|TRBJ2-3
CASSLRDNTDTQYF
TGTGCCAGCAGCCTCCGGGACAACACAGATACGCAGTATTTT
>TRBV7-9|NA|NA|TRBJ2-5
CASSTLKGTQYF
TGTGCCAGCAGCACTTTGAAGGGGACCCAGTACTTC
>TRBV6-1|TRBD1|NA|TRBJ1-1
CASSNRGANTEAFF
TGTGCCAGCAGCAACAGGGGAGCAAACACTGAAGCTTTCTTT
>TRBV10-2|NA|NA|TRBJ1-1
CASRDRVMNTEAFF
TGCGCCAGCAGGGATCGCGTTATGAACACTGAAGCTTTCTTT
>TRBV11-2|NA|NA|TRBJ2-1
CASSRAIMGDNEQFF
TGTGCCAGCAGCAGGGCGATCATGGGGGACAATGAGCAGTTCTTC
>TRBV6-5|TRBD2|NA|TRBJ2-7
CASSLLAGESEQYF
TGTGCCAGCAGTTTGCTAGCGGGAGAGAGCGAGCAGTACTTC
>TRBV7-2|NA|once|TRBJ1-1
CASGRGGSLNTEAFF
TGTGCCAGCGGCCGGGGGGGTTCCCTGAACACTGAAGCTTTCTTT
>TRBV6-5|NA|NA|TRBJ2-5
CASTETGMRETQYF
TGTGCCAGCACTGAGACGGGGATGAGGGAGACCCAGTACTTC
>TRBV19|TRBD2|NA|TRBJ2-7
CASSIGSGSSYEQYF
TGTGCCAGTAGTATAGGTAGCGGGAGCTCCTACGAGCAGTACTTC
>TRBV2|NA|NA|TRBJ1-5
CASSEGRNSNQPQHF
TGTGCCAGCAGTGAAGGCAGAAATAGCAATCAGCCCCAGCATTTT
>TRBV7-2|TRBD1|NA|TRBJ1-1
CASSNPGQGRAFF
TGTGCCAGCAGCAATCCGGGACAGGGCAGAGCTTTCTTT
>TRBV19|NA|NA|TRBJ1-5
CASSEGSGVGSNQPQHF
TGTGCCAGTAGCGAAGGGTCAGGGGTTGGGAGCAATCAGCCCCAGCATTTT
>TRBV2|NA|NA|TRBJ2-2
CASGQGGTGELFF
TGTGCCAGCGGGCAGGGGGGAACCGGGGAGCTGTTTTTT
>TRBV4-2|TRBD2|NA|TRBJ2-1
CASSQSGGGGPLEEQFF
TGTGCCAGCAGCCAATCTGGGGGGGGAGGGCCGCTGGAGGAGCAGTTCTTC
>TRBV6-1|NA|NA|TRBJ2-7
CASRRGGTGSGEQYF
TGTGCCAGCAGGAGGGGGGGGACTGGTTCTGGCGAGCAGTACTTC
>TRBV10-1|NA|once|TRBJ1-2
CASPLEGSGGYTF
TGCGCCAGCCCCCTTGAGGGAAGTGGGGGCTACACCTTC
>TRBV11-2|NA|once|TRBJ2-2
CASSTVVQGPGELFF
TGTGCCAGCAGCACCGTGGTCCAGGGCCCCGGGGAGCTGTTTTTC
>TRBV5-1|NA|NA|TRBJ1-1
CASSLEDRNTEAFF
TGCGCCAGCAGCTTGGAGGACAGGAACACTGAAGCTTTCTTT
>TRBV6-5|NA|once|TRBJ2-7
CASSYEQGQYEQYF
TGTGCCAGCAGTTACGAACAGGGTCAATACGAGCAGTACTTC
>TRBV9|TRBD1|NA|TRBJ1-3
CASSSGQGWGNTIYF
TGTGCCAGCAGCTCCGGACAGGGGTGGGGAAACACCATATATTTT
>TRBV6-1|TRBD1|NA|TRBJ1-2
CASSPTGNYGYTF
TGTGCCAGCAGTCCGACAGGGAACTATGGCTACACCTTC
>TRBV5-4|NA|NA|TRBJ1-1
CASSLDLAVATEAFF
TGTGCCAGCAGCTTGGACCTTGCGGTCGCCACTGAAGCTTTCTTT
>TRBV5-4|TRBD2|NA|TRBJ2-7
CAGNRGTSGSLGEQYF
TGTGCCGGCAACAGAGGGACTAGCGGGAGTCTGGGTGAGCAGTACTTC
>TRBV6-5|NA|once|TRBJ1-3
CATRGGKRNTIYF
TGTGCCACAAGGGGAGGGAAAAGAAACACCATATATTTT
>TRBV5-1|NA|NA|TRBJ2-1
CASSSNLDEQFF
TGCGCCAGCAGCTCCAACCTCGATGAGCAGTTCTTC